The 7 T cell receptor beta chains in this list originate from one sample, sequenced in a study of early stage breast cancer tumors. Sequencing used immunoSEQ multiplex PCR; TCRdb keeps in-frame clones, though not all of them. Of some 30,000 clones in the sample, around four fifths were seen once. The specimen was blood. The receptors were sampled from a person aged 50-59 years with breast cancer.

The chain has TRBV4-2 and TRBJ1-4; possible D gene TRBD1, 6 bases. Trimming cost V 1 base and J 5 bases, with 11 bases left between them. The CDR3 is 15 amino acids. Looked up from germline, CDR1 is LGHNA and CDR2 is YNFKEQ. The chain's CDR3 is CASSQVDRDNEKLFF. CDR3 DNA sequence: TGTGCCAGCAGCCAAGTGGACAGAGACAATGAAAAACTGTTTTTT.

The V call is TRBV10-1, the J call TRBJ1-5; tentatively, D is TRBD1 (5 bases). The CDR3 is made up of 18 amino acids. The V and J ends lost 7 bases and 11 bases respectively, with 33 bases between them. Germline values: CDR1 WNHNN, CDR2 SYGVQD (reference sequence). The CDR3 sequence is CASTCPPRDWGSGGSQHF. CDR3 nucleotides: TGCGCCAGCACTTGCCCCCCTCGGGACTGGGGATCGGGGGGGTCCCAGCATTTT.

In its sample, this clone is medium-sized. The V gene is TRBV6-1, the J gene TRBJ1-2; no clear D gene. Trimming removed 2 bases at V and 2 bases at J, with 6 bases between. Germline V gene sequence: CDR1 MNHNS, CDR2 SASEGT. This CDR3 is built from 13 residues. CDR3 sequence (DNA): TGTGCCAGCAGTGAACGCAAGAACTATGGCTACACCTTC. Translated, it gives CASSERKNYGYTF.

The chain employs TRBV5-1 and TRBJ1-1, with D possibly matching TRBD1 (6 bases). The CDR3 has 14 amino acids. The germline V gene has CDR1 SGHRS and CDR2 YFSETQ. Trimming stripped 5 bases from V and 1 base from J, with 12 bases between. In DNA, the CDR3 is TGCGCCAGCAGGACAGGACAGAAGAACACTGAAGCTTTCTTT. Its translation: CASRTGQKNTEAFF.

CDR3 sequence: CASSWGLGNTGELFF. CDR3 coding DNA: TGTGCCAGCAGTTGGGGACTAGGGAACACCGGGGAGCTGTTTTTT. V gene TRBV6-5 combines with J gene TRBJ2-2, with 8 positions matching TRBD2. The CDR3 is 15 amino acids. V was pared by 4 bases and J by 1 base, with 2 bases of the junction left unmatched. Germline V gives CDR1 MNHEY, CDR2 SVGAGI.

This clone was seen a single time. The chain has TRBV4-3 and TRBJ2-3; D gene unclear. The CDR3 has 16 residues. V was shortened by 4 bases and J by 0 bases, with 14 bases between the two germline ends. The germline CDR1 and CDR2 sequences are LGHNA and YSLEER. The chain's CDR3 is CASSREVGDSTDTQYF. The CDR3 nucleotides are TGCGCCAGCAGCCGAGAAGTGGGTGACAGCACAGATACGCAGTATTTT.

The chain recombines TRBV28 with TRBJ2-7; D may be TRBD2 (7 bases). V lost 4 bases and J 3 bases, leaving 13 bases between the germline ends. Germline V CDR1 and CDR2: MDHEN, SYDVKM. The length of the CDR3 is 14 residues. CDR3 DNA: TGTGCCAGCAGTTGGGGGGGCGCCTACTACGAGCAGTACTTC. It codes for CASSWGGAYYEQYF.